Sequencing of this T cell receptor (beta chain) was carried out in a study of OX40 agonist ivuxolimab in advanced cancers. The study in broad terms: The costimulatory receptor OX40 (CD134) was targeted by ivuxolimab, a fully human IgG2 agonistic monoclonal antibody. In the dose-escalation cohort, 75% to 85% of patients were male, and the mean age was roughly 56 years with a range of roughly 23 to 79. Peripheral TCRbeta sequencing aimed to test whether ivuxolimab altered TCR sequence diversity and caused clonal T-cell expansion. The paper reports the monotherapy dose-escalation portion (N of about 56 patients) of the phase I ivuxolimab trial. Intravenous ivuxolimab was administered to patients every 2 weeks at six dose levels: 0.01, 0.1, 0.3, 1.5, 3 and 10 mg/kg. Of the approximately 54 dose-escalation patients, hepatocellular carcinoma was present in approximately 20, melanoma in approximately 15, renal cell carcinoma in 9 and head and neck cancer in 9. Partial responses occurred in three dose-escalation patients: two with cutaneous melanoma and one with hepatocellular carcinoma. Prior anti-PD-1, anti-PD-L1 or anti-CTLA-4 therapy was permitted, and 40% of dose-escalation patients had received checkpoint inhibitors.

Concerning this clone: No cognate antigen has been identified for it. No per-base quality is available; no much larger clone lies one base away.

Patients with autoimmune disease history or receiving systemic immunosuppression were excluded from the trial. Peripheral blood for TCR sequencing was drawn from every dose cohort at baseline, at cycle 4 day 1 and at cycle 7 day 1. The samples were taken from a phase I, first-in-human, multicenter, open-label dose-escalation trial of ivuxolimab. Adults with locally advanced or metastatic melanoma, renal cell, hepatocellular, or head and neck squamous cell carcinoma were enrolled in the trial. CD4+ and CD8+ T cells were sorted separately from peripheral blood before TCR sequencing. The junction carries 9 bases between V and J, which are trimmed by 3 bases and 0 bases respectively. According to the germline V gene (reference sequence), CDR1 reads LNHDA and CDR2 reads SQIVND. Spanning cysteine to phenylalanine, the CDR3 consists of 16 amino acids. The entry retains the CDR3 DNA only, 48 bases that are in frame from base 1.

Genomic DNA was extracted from sorted cells for sequencing of the TCRbeta CDR3 region. TCRbeta CDR3 regions were sequenced using the immunoSEQ Assay. TCRdb obtained this table from immuneACCESS and retained in-frame rearrangements with V and J assigned. These tables miss some clones; where compared with another copy, unresolved V genes account for less than half of the shortfall, and the remainder is unexplained. The sample table shows tens of thousands of clones, and about 80% are seen once. The ten largest account for 4.4% of the sample. Here is what the overall study found, with its caveats: Low levels of normalized T-cell clonal expansion were also shown by some nonresponding patients. At doses of 0.1 to 3.0 mg/kg, clonal expansion of both CD4+ and CD8+ blood T cells was observed from baseline to week 6. After ivuxolimab, expanded clones were on average more numerous among CD8+ T cells than among CD4+ T cells. In the 0.1-3.0 mg/kg groups, partial responders were among the patients with the lowest normalized peripheral clonal expansion, particularly in CD8+ T cells. Antigen specificity was not determined for the clonally expanded peripheral T cells.

The receptor's source is an adult with an advanced solid tumor such as melanoma, head and neck, liver or kidney cancer. The chain joins TRBV19 to TRBJ2-6, with the D segment identity uncertain. The sample here was CD4+ or CD8+ T cells sorted from blood, taken in a trial of the OX40 agonist ivuxolimab. The CDR3 region has the sequence CASSISPDSGANVLTF. The DNA is as follows: TGTGCCAGTAGTATTTCACCAGACTCTGGGGCCAACGTCCTGACTTTC.